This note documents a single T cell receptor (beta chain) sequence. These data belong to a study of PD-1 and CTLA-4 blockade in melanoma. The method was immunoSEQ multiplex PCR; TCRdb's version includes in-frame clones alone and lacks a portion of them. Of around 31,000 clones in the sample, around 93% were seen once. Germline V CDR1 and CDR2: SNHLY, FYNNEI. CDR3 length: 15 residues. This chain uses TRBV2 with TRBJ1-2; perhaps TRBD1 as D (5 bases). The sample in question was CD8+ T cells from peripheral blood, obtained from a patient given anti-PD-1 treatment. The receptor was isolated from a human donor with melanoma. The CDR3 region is CALGKQAKSNYGYTF. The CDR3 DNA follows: TGTGCTTTGGGGAAACAGGCAAAATCTAACTATGGCTACACCTTC.